This TCR beta chain was found in a study of blood T cell repertoires in COVID-19. TCRdb keeps only in-frame clones here, not all; method: immunoSEQ multiplex PCR. There are around 150,000 clones in the sample; 76% occur only once, and around 3.4% lies in the top ten. CDR1 is SGDLS, CDR2 YYNGEE, per germline. This CDR3 has 16 amino acids. V shed 4 bases and J 5 bases; nucleotides not matched to a gene: 12. This TCR came from a woman older than 75 with acute or convalescent COVID-19. V and J are TRBV9 and TRBJ2-1; TRBD2 matches at 7 bases. The sample comprised peripheral blood. CDR3 nucleotide sequence: TGTGCCAGCAGCAGAAGGGTCGGCGGGAGTGACAATGAGCAGTTCTTC. This encodes CASSRRVGGSDNEQFF.